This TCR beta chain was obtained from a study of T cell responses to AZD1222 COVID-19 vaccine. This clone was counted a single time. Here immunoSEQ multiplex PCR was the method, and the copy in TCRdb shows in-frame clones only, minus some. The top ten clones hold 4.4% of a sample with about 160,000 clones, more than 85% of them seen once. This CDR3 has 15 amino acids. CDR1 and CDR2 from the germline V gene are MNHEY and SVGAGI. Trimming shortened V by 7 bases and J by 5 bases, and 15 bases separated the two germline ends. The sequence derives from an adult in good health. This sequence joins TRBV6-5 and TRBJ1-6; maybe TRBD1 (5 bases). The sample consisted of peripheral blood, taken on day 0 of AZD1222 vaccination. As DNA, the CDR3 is TGTGCCAGCACCCCGTTCGCCAGGGATAATTCACCCCTCCACTTT. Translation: CASTPFARDNSPLHF.